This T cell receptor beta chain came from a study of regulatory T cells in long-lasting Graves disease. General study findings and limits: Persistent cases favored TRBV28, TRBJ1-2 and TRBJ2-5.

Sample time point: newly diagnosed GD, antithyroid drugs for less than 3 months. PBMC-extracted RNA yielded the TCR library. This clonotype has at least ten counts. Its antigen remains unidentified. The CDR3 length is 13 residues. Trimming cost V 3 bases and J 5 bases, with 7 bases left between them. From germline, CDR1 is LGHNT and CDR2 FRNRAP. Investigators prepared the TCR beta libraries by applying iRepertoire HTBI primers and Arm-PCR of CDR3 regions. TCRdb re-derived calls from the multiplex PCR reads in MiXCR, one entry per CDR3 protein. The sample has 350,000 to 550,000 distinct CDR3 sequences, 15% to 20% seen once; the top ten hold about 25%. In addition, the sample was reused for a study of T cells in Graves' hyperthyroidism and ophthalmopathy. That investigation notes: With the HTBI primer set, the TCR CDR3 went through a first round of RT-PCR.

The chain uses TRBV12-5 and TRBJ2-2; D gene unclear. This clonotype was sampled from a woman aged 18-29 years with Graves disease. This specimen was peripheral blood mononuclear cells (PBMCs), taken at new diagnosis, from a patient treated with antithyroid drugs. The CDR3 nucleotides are TGTGCTAGTGGTTTCGTAGGAACCGGGGAGCTGTTTTTT. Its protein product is CASGFVGTGELFF.